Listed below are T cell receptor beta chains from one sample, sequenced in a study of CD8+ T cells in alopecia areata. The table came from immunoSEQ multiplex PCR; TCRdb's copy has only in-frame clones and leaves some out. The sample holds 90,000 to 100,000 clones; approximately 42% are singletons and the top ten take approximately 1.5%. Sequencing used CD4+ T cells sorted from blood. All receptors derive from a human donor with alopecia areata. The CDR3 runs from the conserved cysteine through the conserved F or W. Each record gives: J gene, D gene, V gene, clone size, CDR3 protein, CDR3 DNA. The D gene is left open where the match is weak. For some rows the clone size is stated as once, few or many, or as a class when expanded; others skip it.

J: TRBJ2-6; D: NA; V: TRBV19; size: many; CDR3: CASRLTSGANVLTF; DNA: TGTGCCAGTAGGCTGACCTCTGGGGCCAACGTCCTGACTTTC
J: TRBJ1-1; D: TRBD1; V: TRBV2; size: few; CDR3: CASSVDRVNTEAFF; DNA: TGTGCCAGCAGTGTTGACAGGGTGAACACTGAAGCTTTCTTT
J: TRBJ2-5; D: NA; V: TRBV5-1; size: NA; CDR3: CASSLDRGRETQYF; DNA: TGCGCCAGCAGCTTGGATAGGGGGAGGGAGACCCAGTACTTC
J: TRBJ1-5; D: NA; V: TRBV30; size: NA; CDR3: CAWTTGISGNQPQHF; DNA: TGTGCCTGGACGACAGGAATATCGGGCAATCAGCCCCAGCATTTT
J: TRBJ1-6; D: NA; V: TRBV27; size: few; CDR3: CASSYTSTSYNSPLHF; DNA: TGTGCCAGCAGTTATACCTCTACCTCCTATAATTCACCCCTCCACTTT
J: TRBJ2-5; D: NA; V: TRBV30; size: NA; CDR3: CAWSQARKETQYF; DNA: TGTGCCTGGAGTCAGGCCAGAAAAGAGACCCAGTACTTC
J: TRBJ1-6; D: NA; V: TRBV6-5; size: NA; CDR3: CASSYSGASYNSPLHF; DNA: TGTGCCAGCAGTTACTCCGGGGCAAGCTATAATTCACCCCTCCACTTT
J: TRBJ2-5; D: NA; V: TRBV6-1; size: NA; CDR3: CASSEISQETQYF; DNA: TGTGCCAGCAGTGAAATAAGTCAAGAGACCCAGTACTTC
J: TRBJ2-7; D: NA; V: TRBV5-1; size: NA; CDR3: CASSPLGGRRQQTTYEQYF; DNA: TGCGCCAGCAGCCCTTTGGGCGGTCGACGGCAGCAAACTACCTACGAGCAGTACTTC
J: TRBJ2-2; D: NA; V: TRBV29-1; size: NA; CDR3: CSVGLGGSGELFF; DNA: TGCAGCGTTGGACTAGGGGGTTCCGGGGAGCTGTTTTTT
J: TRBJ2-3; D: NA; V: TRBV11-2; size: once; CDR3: CASSLVGSTDTQYF; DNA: TGTGCCAGCAGCTTAGTAGGCAGCACAGATACGCAGTATTTT
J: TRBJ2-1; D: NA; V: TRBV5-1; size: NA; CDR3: CASSSDSSYNEQFF; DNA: TGCGCCAGCAGCTCAGACAGCTCCTACAATGAGCAGTTCTTC
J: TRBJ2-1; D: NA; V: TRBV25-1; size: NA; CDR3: CASSARGDEQFF; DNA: TGTGCCAGCAGTGCCCGTGGGGATGAGCAGTTCTTC
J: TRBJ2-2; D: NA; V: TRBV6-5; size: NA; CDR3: CASSKQGRGGELFF; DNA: TGTGCCAGCAGCAAGCAGGGGAGAGGCGGGGAGCTGTTTTTT
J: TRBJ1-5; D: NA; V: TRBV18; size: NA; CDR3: CASSPGGPNQPQHF; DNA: TGTGCCAGCTCACCAGGAGGCCCCAATCAGCCCCAGCATTTT
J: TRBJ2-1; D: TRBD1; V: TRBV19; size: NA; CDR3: CASSIRQGHNEQFF; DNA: TGTGCCAGTAGTATACGACAGGGACACAATGAGCAGTTCTTC
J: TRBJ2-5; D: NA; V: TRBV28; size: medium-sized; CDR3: CASSRQSETQYF; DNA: TGTGCCAGCAGTAGACAGTCAGAGACCCAGTACTTC
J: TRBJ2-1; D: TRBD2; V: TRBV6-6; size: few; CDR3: CATGTSGNDEQFF; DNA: TGTGCCACCGGGACTAGCGGGAACGATGAGCAGTTCTTC
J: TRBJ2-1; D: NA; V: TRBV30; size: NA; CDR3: CAWRISGPNEQFF; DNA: TGTGCCTGGAGAATCTCCGGACCGAATGAGCAGTTCTTC
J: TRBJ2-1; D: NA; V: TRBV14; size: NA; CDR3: CASSQERGRVGEQFF; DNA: TGTGCCAGCAGCCAAGAGAGGGGACGAGTCGGTGAGCAGTTCTTC
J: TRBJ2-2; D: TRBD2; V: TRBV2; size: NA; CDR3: CASSVLAGGTTGELFF; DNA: TGTGCCAGCAGTGTGCTCGCGGGGGGTACCACCGGGGAGCTGTTTTTT
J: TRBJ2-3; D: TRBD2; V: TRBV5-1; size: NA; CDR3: CASSLNPSGVTDTQYF; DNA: TGCGCCAGCAGCTTGAATCCTAGCGGGGTTACAGATACGCAGTATTTT
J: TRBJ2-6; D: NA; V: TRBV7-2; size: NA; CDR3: CASSFFEPGANVLTF; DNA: TGTGCCAGCAGCTTTTTCGAACCCGGGGCCAACGTCCTGACTTTC
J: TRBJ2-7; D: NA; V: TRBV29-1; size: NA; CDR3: CSVEEGGGREQYF; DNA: TGCAGCGTTGAAGAGGGAGGGGGGCGCGAGCAGTACTTC
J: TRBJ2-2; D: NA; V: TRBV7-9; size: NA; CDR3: CASSLAGSGELFF; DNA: TGTGCCAGCAGCTTAGCAGGGTCCGGGGAGCTGTTTTTT
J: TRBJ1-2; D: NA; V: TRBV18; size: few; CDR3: CASSEPGQHYGYTF; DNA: TGTGCCAGCTCAGAACCGGGACAACACTATGGCTACACCTTC
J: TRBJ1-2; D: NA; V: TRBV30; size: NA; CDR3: CAWSVRRGGYTF; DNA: TGTGCCTGGAGTGTAAGGAGAGGCGGCTACACCTTC
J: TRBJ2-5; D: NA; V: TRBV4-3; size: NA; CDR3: CASSQDHFVETQYF; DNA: TGCGCCAGCAGCCAAGATCACTTTGTGGAGACCCAGTACTTC
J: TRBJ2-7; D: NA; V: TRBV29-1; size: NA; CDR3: CSVVTAYEQYF; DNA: TGCAGCGTTGTGACAGCCTACGAGCAGTACTTC
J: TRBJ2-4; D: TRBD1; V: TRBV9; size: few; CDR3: CASSTGTGVIQYF; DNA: TGTGCCAGCAGCACAGGGACAGGGGTCATTCAGTACTTC
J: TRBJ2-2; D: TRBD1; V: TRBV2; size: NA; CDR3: CASRGQLFTGELFF; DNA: TGTGCCAGCAGGGGACAGCTATTCACCGGGGAGCTGTTTTTT
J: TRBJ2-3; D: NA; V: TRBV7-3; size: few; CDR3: CASSSSTDTDTQYF; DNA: TGTGCCAGCAGCTCAAGTACCGACACAGATACGCAGTATTTT
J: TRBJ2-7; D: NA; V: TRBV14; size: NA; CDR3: CASSHGLKQYF; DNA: TGTGCCAGCAGCCACGGGTTGAAGCAGTACTTC
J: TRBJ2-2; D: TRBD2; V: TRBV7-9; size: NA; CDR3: CASSPGSTSGANTGELFF; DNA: TGTGCCAGCAGCCCCGGGTCGACTAGCGGGGCGAACACCGGGGAGCTGTTTTTT
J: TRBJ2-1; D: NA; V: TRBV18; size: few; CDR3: CASSLSRDNEQFF; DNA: TGTGCCAGCTCCCTATCAAGGGACAATGAGCAGTTCTTC
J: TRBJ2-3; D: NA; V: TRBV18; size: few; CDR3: CASSPTGASSTDTQYF; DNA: TGTGCCAGCTCACCCACTGGGGCTTCTAGCACAGATACGCAGTATTTT
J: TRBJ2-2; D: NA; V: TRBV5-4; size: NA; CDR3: CASSEPPGQDTGELFF; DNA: TGTGCCAGCAGCGAGCCCCCGGGACAAGACACCGGGGAGCTGTTTTTT
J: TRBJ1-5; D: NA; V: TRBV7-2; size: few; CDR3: CASSFMGADQPQHF; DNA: TGTGCCAGCAGCTTTATGGGGGCAGATCAGCCCCAGCATTTT
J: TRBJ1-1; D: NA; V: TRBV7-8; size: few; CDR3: CASSPVRGRNTEAFF; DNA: TGTGCCAGCAGCCCAGTCCGTGGCCGGAACACTGAAGCTTTCTTT
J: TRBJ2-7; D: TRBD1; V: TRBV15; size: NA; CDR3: CATSTGTGHSEQYF; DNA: TGTGCCACCAGTACCGGGACAGGCCATTCCGAGCAGTACTTC
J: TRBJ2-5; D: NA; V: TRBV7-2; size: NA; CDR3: CASSLAPGQKVETQYF; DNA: TGTGCCAGCAGCTTAGCCCCAGGGCAAAAGGTGGAGACCCAGTACTTC
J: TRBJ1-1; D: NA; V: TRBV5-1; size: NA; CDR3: CASSSQGPDTEAFF; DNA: TGCGCCAGCAGCTCCCAGGGGCCCGACACTGAAGCTTTCTTT
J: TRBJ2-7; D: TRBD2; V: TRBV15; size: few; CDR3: CATSRATGGQYF; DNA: TGTGCCACCAGCAGAGCCACGGGAGGGCAGTACTTC
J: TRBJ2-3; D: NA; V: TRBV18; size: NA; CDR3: CASSPLILPDTQYF; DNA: TGTGCCAGCTCACCATTGATCCTACCAGATACGCAGTATTTT
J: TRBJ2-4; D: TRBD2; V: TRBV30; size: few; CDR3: CAWSVGLAGGPVAKNIQYF; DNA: TGTGCCTGGAGTGTAGGACTAGCGGGGGGGCCGGTTGCCAAAAACATTCAGTACTTC
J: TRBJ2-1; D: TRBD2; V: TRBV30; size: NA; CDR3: CAWTPGLAGRDNEQFF; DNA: TGTGCCTGGACCCCCGGACTAGCGGGCAGGGACAATGAGCAGTTCTTC
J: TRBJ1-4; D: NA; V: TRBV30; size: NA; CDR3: CVGYANEKLFF; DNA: TGTGTCGGCTACGCTAATGAAAAACTGTTTTTT
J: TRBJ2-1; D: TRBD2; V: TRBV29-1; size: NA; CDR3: CSNLAGGAYNEQFF; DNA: TGCAGCAATTTAGCGGGGGGCGCCTACAATGAGCAGTTCTTC
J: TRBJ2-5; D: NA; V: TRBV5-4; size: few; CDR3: CASYDNRGGETQYF; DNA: TGTGCCAGCTACGACAACAGGGGAGGAGAGACCCAGTACTTC
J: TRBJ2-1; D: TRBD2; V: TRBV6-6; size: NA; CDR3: CASSPGTSGVYNEQFF; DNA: TGTGCCAGCAGTCCTGGGACTAGCGGGGTCTACAATGAGCAGTTCTTC
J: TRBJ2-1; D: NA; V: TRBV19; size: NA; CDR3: CASSRNPGVPYNEQFF; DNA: TGTGCCAGTAGTAGAAACCCCGGTGTACCCTACAATGAGCAGTTCTTC
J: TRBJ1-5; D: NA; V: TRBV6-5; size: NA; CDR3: CASRAQDNQPQHF; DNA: TGTGCCAGCAGGGCGCAGGACAATCAGCCCCAGCATTTT
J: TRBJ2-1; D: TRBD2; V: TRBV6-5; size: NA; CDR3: CASVKRGVDEQFF; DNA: TGTGCCAGCGTAAAGCGGGGGGTCGATGAGCAGTTCTTC
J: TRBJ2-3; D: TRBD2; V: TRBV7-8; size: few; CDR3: CASSWGLAGGTDTQYF; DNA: TGTGCCAGCAGCTGGGGACTAGCGGGGGGGACAGATACGCAGTATTTT
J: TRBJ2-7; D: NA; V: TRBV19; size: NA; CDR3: CASSRTVSYEQYF; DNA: TGTGCCAGTAGTAGGACTGTGTCCTACGAGCAGTACTTC
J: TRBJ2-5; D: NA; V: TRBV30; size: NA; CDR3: CAWSIGGQQETQYF; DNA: TGTGCCTGGAGTATCGGGGGACAGCAAGAGACCCAGTACTTC
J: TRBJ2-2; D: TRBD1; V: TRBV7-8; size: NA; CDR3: CASSTKTGTGASGELFF; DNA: TGTGCCAGCAGCACGAAAACCGGGACAGGGGCTTCCGGGGAGCTGTTTTTT